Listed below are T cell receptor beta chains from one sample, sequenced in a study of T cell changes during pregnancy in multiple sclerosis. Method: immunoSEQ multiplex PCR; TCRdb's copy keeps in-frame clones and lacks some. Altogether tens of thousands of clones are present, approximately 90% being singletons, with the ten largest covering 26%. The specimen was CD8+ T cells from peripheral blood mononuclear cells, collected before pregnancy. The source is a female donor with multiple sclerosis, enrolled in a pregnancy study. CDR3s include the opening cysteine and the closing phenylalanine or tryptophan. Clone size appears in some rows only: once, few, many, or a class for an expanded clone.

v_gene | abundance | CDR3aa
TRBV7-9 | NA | CASSWLRGWETQYF
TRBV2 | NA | CASTFEEWTEAFF
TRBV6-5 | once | CASSPTGNTDTQYF
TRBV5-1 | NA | CASSPEGGLLYF
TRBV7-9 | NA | CASARGPSEAFF
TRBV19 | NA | CASSTSSLEQFF
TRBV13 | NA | CASSLGQGKRDTQYF
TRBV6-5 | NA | CASSSPPGELFF
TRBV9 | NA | CASSPPPEAGTDTQYF
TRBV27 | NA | CASSLSRKVAGGNEQYF
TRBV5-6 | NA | CASSSEGRPYEQYF
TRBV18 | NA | CASSSGQGAGEQYF
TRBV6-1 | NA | CASREWTSGSNEQYF
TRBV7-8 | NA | CASSLAGFRDEQYF
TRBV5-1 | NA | CASSLESSYEQYF
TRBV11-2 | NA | CASSLDGTSENNEQFF
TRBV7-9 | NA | CASSLVKTGELFF
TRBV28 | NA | CASSPRQGAGLREQYF
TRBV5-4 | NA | CASSLRGSSYNSPLHF
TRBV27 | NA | CASRPSARAYEQYF
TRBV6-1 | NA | CASTTQGTVVQPQHF
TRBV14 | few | CASSQYRNTYEQYF
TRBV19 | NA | CASSVGQNTEAFF
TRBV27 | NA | CASSSQGTGYRFPYNEQFF
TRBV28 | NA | CATWGGGEQYF
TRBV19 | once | CASEGENNQPQHF
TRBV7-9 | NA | CASSPLAGLETQYF
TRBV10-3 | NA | CAISERGQRNEKLFF
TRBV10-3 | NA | CAISESGTGGIEAFF
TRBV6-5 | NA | CASRLTGPLDEQYF
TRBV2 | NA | CASSMDSPMNTEAFF
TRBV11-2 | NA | CASSLDGVGGQETQYF
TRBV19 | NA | CASRLVDNNQPQHF
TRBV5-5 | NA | CASSSLNGTDTQYF
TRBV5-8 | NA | CASSSTVDTQYF
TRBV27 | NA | CASSGTGGYYGYTF
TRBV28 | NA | CASSLTDTSYEQYF
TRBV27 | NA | CASSPRVLPSYEQYF
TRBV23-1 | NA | CASSRLSTMEQYF
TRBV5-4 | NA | CASSSIRTGYGYTF
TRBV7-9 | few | CASSPPTSGASYEQYF
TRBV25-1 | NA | CASSESSLAIYNEQFF
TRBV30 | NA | CAWAPGKPVGSNQPQHF
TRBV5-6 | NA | CASSPAFGEGYTF
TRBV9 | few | CASVLGYTF
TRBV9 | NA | CASSESGKGYTF
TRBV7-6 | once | CASSLSPPRREGLTDTQYF